This TCR beta chain originates from a study of shared clonotypes between healthy human individuals. Concerning this clone: Its antigen is as yet unknown.

Study observations and caveats: How much donors shared clonotypes was expected to be affected by sequencing depth.

This CDR3 is 21 amino acids long. In germline, CDR1 is SNHLY, CDR2 FYNNEI. V dropped 6 bases and J dropped 1; count of bases not matched to a gene: 22. Researchers ran the assay at a deep level. Some clones are missing from TCRdb's copy, which holds only in-frame ones; the method was immunoSEQ multiplex PCR. The sample shows approximately 97,000 clones, about two thirds of them seen only once. The material sequenced was memory CD8+ T cells sorted from blood. Noted subset: CD45RO+ cells pooled with CCR7-negative TemRA cells. This TCR was sampled from a man aged 30 to 45 in good health. V gene TRBV2 combines with J gene TRBJ2-5, with 11 bases lining up with TRBD2. CDR3 in amino acids: CASRGQNGPLLAGEPQETQYF. CDR3 sequence (DNA): TGTGCCAGCAGGGGACAGAATGGCCCTTTACTAGCGGGAGAACCCCAAGAGACCCAGTACTTC.